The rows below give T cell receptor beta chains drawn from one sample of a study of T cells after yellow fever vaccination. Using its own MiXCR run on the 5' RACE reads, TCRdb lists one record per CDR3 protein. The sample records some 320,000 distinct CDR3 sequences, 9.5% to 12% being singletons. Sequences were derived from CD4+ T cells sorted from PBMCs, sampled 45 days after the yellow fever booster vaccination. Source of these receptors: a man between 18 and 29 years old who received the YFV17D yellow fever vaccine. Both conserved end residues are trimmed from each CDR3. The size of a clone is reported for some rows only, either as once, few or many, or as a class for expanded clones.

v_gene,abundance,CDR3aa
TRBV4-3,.,ASSPGQGRGTQY
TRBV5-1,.,ASSLGDRAYATNEKLF
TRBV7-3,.,ASSSGTSGALQY
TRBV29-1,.,SLGTDYGYT
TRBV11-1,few,ASSSLAAKF
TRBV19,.,ASSITGARGYT
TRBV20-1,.,SARGAVVYNEQF
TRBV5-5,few,ASSLEVSGMALF
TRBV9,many,ASSDPKGEISGANVLT
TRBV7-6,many,ASSPVGGSGGETQY
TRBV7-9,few,ASSLEAGYYGYT
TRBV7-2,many,ASSFQGEETQY
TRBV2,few,ASKDSLLGAF
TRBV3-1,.,ASSQRDRSGGLEQF
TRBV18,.,ASSPGPGTQY
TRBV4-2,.,ASSQEISGVRQPQH
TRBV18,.,ASSPPPEGAVQY
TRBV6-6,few,ASNQPRGGGLTRRQETQY
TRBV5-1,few,ASRRVGGLNTDTQY
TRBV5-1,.,ASSLDVAETQY
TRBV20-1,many,SAIATGSDSNQPQH
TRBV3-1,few,ASSQGDRGFYNEQF
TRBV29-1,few,SVVQGNYGYT
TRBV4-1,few,ASSQVARARSTEAF